The rows below give T cell receptor beta chains drawn from one sample of a study of T cells in severe cutaneous drug reactions. No DNA is given; TCRdb re-called the multiplex PCR reads and lists each CDR3 protein once. The specimen's table records roughly 7,000 distinct CDR3 sequences. Sequencing was carried out using cells from a skin blister. Receptor source: a human donor with toxic epidermal necrolysis, a severe cutaneous drug reaction. CDR3s include the opening cysteine and the closing phenylalanine or tryptophan. Only part of the rows carry a size: once, few, many, or a class if the clone is expanded.

>TRBV4-1|.|TRBJ2-7
CASSQELAGEQYF
>TRBV29-1|.|TRBJ2-7
CSVEILPYEQYF
>TRBV28|.|TRBJ2-7
CASTEVGGYEQYF
>TRBV27|.|TRBJ1-1
CASSLLVGEKNTEAFF
>TRBV2|.|TRBJ2-2
CASTGDFTGELFF
>TRBV10-2|.|TRBJ2-5
CASSEAPETQYF
>TRBV27|.|TRBJ1-1
CASSSPGTGGEAFF
>TRBV29-1|large|TRBJ2-7
CSGTDDYEQYF
>TRBV20-1|.|TRBJ2-1
CSAREGTSDYNEQFF
>TRBV12-3/TRBV12-4|medium-sized|TRBJ1-4
CASGQSEKLFF
>TRBV28|medium-sized|TRBJ1-4
CASSLTPGQDEKLFF
>TRBV4-1|.|TRBJ2-2
CASSQDIPGELFF
>TRBV10-3|.|TRBJ1-1
CATWGGNTEAFF
>TRBV27|.|TRBJ2-5
CASRLAGETETQYF
>TRBV18|.|TRBJ2-7
CASSAGGRPSFYEQYF
>TRBV7-8|.|TRBJ2-1
CASTSRVNEQFF
>TRBV6-2/TRBV6-3|.|TRBJ2-1
CASSSDRNEQFF
>TRBV6-5|.|TRBJ2-7
CASSRENSYEQYF
>TRBV30|.|TRBJ2-5
CAWSPRQETQYF
>TRBV20-1|.|TRBJ1-5
CSARDPTGIRQPQHF
>TRBV29-1|.|TRBJ2-1
CSVEPPGRSSYNEQFF
>TRBV6-5|.|TRBJ2-6
CASFGGRPDGGANVLTF
>TRBV7-9|.|TRBJ2-5
CASSPPGTTGGETQYF
>TRBV27|.|TRBJ1-1
CASSSQGLSTEAFF
>TRBV6-6|.|TRBJ2-2
CASSTTGELFF
>TRBV12-3/TRBV12-4|.|TRBJ2-5
CASSSARAQYF
>TRBV10-3|.|TRBJ1-2
CAISERGTHWGYTF
>TRBV29-1|.|TRBJ1-2
CSVVPPGDYGYTF
>TRBV13|.|TRBJ2-1
CASSFGGEREQFF
>TRBV12-3/TRBV12-4|.|TRBJ1-4
CASSLALGELFF
>TRBV7-9|.|TRBJ1-1
CASSSPDHSEAFF
>TRBV27|.|TRBJ2-1
CASSPLLGGWNEQFF
>TRBV15|.|TRBJ1-2
CATSRDSLNYGYTF
>TRBV7-9|.|TRBJ2-7
CASSSNGWNEQYF
>TRBV13|.|TRBJ2-7
CASSLWRFNEQYF
>TRBV28|.|TRBJ2-7
CASSQLPWGEQYF
>TRBV11-2|.|TRBJ2-2
CASNDRGSGELFF
>TRBV6-2/TRBV6-3|.|TRBJ2-6
CASSNPGQGSGANVLTF
>TRBV28|.|TRBJ2-5
CASSGLLYQETQYF
>TRBV11-2|.|TRBJ1-1
CASSLQEGGMNTEAFF
>TRBV7-9|.|TRBJ2-7
CASSPGRSYEQYF
>TRBV13|medium-sized|TRBJ2-1
CASSFGLANNEQFF
>TRBV28|.|TRBJ1-6
CASSTGGSSYNSPLHF
>TRBV28|.|TRBJ2-1
CASSLPRTGDSYNEQFF
>TRBV5-1|.|TRBJ2-7
CASSLEVLYEQYF